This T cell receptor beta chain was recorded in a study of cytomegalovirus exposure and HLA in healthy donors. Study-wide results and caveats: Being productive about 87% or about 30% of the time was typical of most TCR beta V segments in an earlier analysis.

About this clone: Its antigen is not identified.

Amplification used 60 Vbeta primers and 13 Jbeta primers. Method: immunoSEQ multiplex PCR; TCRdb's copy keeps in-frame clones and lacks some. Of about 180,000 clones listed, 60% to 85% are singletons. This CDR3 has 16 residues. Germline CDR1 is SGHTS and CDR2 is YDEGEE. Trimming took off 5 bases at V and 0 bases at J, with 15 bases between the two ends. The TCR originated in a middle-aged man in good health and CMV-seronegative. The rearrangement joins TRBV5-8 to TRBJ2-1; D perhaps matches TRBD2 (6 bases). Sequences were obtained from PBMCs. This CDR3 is CASRGKGLSSYNEQFF. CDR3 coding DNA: TGTGCCAGCAGGGGGAAGGGACTCAGCTCCTACAATGAGCAGTTCTTC.